This TCR beta chain was sequenced for a study of blood T cell repertoires in COVID-19. As processed by the authors: Reference gene primer amplification gave estimated nucleated cell counts. TCRdb's copy holds only in-frame clones and misses some; the assay was immunoSEQ multiplex PCR. For V, J and clone size, that table is used; D and trimming come from the DNA. The sample has roughly 400,000 clones, about 89% seen once. The CDR3 spans 13 residues. Deletions cut 3 bases from V and 12 bases from J, with 16 bases between. The germline V gene has CDR1 SGDLS and CDR2 YYNGEE. In this sample, this clone turned up a few times.

This clonotype originated in an older woman with COVID-19, enrolled during active disease. The rearrangement links TRBV9 to TRBJ2-1; D perhaps matches TRBD2 (6 bases). The sequenced material came from peripheral blood. The CDR3 protein is CASSAILGDSQFF. CDR3 nucleotides: TGTGCCAGCAGCGCGATTTTGGGGGACTCGCAGTTCTTC.